This T cell receptor beta chain was found in a study of blood T cell repertoires in COVID-19. Study context: COVID-19 samples from acute and convalescent phases originated in the United States, Italy and Spain. Sample material is recorded as cDNA or gDNA derived from T cells, B-cell-depleted T cells, or PBMCs.

The protocol was immunoSEQ multiplex PCR, while the TCRdb copy is restricted to in-frame clones and leaves out a portion. The profile shows about 330,000 clones, around 87% of them singletons. The age range of participants was about 18 to 95 years, with residence in fewer than 25 US areas. Donors in Cohort 3 counted as recovered after two negative PCRs, clearance, or symptom resolution. Germline CDR1 is MNHNS and CDR2 is SASEGT. The CDR3 has 13 amino acids. Germline trimming cut 2 bases from V and 3 bases from J; bases unmatched to any gene: 1. The chain recombines TRBV6-1 with TRBJ2-7; TRBD2 matches 7 bases. The TCR sequence derives from a woman in her thirties who had recovered from COVID-19. Sequencing was done on a sample of PBMCs or T cells enriched from blood (not recorded which). Here the CDR3 DNA reads TGTGCCAGCAGTGAACGGGGGGTCTACGAGCAGTACTTC. Its translation is CASSERGVYEQYF.